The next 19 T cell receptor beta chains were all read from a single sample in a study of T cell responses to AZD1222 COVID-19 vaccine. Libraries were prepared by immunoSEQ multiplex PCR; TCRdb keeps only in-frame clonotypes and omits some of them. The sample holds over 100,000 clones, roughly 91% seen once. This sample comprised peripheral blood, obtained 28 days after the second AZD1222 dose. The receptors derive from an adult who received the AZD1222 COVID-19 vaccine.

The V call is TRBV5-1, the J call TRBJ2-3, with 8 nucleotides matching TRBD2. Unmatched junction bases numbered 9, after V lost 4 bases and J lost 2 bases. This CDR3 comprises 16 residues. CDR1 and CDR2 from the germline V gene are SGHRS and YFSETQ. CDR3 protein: CASSLAGGPATDTQYF. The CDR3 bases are TGCGCCAGCAGCCTGGCGGGGGGACCGGCCACAGATACGCAGTATTTT.

CDR3 amino acids: CASSPGGDTGELFF. The DNA of the CDR3 is TGTGCCAGCAGCCCAGGGGGTGACACCGGGGAGCTGTTTTTT. This chain uses TRBV6-4 with TRBJ2-2, with 7 bases matching TRBD1. V shed 6 bases and J 3 bases; nucleotides not matched to a gene: 4. Per the germline V gene, CDR1 is MRHNA and CDR2 is SNTAGT. The CDR3 consists of 14 residues.

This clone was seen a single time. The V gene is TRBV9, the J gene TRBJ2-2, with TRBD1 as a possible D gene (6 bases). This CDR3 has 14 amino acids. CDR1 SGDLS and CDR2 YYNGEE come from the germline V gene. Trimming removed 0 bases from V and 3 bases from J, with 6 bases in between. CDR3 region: CASSVEGDTGELFF. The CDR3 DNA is TGTGCCAGCAGCGTAGAGGGGGACACCGGGGAGCTGTTTTTT.

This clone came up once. The CDR3, as DNA: TGTGCCAGCAGCTTAGCGCAATGGTCCGGGACTAGCGGAACTTTTACGAATGAGCAGTTCTTC. Encoded protein: CASSLAQWSGTSGTFTNEQFF. The gene calls are TRBV7-3 and TRBJ2-1; 11 nucleotides match TRBD2. Germline V lookup: CDR1 SGHTA, CDR2 FQGTGA. The ends lost 2 bases at V and 7 bases at J; junction bases unmatched: 22. The CDR3 loop spans 21 amino acids.

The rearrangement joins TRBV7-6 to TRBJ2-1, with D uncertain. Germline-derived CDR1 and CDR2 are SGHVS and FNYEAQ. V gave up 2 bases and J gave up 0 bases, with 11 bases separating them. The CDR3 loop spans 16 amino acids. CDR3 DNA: TGTGCCAGCAGCTTACAGCTCGCTACCTCCTACAATGAGCAGTTCTTC. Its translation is CASSLQLATSYNEQFF.

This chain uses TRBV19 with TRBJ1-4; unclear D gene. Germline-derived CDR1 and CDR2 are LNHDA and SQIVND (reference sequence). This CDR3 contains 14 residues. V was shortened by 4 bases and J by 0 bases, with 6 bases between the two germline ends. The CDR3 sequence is CASSNTATNEKLFF. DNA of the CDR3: TGTGCCAGTAGTAACACTGCAACTAATGAAAAACTGTTTTTT.

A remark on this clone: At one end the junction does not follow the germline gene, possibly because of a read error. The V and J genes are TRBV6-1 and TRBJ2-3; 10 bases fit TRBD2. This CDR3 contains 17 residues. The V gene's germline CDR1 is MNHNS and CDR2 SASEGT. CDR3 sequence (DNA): TGTGCCAGCAGCGAAGGTTTAGCGGGAGGTAGGGCAGATACGCAGTATTTT. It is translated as CASSEGLAGGRADTQYF.

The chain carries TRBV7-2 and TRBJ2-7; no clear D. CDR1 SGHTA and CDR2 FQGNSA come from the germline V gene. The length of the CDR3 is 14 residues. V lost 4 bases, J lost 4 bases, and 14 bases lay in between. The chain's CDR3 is CASSSGPTLYEQYF. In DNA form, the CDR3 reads TGTGCCAGCAGCTCCGGGCCCACCTTATACGAGCAGTACTTC.

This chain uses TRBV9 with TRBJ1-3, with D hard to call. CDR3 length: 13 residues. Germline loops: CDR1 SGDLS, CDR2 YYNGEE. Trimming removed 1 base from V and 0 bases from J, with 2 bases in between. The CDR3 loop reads CASSVSSGNTIYF. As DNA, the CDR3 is TGTGCCAGCAGCGTAAGCTCTGGAAACACCATATATTTT.

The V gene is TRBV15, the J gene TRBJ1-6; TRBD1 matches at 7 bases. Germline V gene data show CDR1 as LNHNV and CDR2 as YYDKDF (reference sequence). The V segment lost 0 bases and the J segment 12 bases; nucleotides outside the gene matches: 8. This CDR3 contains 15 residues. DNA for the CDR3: TGTGCCACCAGCAGAGATCGACAGGGCAATGAACCCCTCCACTTT. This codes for CATSRDRQGNEPLHF. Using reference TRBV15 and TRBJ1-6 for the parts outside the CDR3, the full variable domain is DAMVIQNPRYQVTQFGKPVTLSCSQTLNHNVMYWYQQKSSQAPKLLFHYYDKDFNNEADTPDNFQSRRPNTSFCFLDIRSPGLGDTAMYLCATSRDRQGNEPLHFGNGTRLTVT.

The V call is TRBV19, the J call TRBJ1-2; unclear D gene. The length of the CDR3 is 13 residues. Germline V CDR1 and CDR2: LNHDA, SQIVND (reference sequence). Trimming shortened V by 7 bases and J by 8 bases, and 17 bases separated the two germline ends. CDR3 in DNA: TGTGCCAGTACGATCGGGTCCTCCTGGGGCTACACCTTC. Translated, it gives CASTIGSSWGYTF.

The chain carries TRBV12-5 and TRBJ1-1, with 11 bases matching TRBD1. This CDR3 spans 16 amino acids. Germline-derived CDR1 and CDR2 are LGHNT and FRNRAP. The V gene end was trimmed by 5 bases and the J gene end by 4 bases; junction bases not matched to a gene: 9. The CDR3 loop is CASGTSGTGGSTEAFF. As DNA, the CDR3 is TGTGCTAGTGGTACTTCCGGGACAGGGGGTTCCACTGAAGCTTTCTTT. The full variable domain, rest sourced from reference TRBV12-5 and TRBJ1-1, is DARVTQTPRHKVTEMGQEVTMRCQPILGHNTVFWYRQTMMQGLELLAYFRNRAPLDDSGMPKDRFSAEMPDATLATLKIQPSEPRDSAVYFCASGTSGTGGSTEAFFGQGTRLTVV.

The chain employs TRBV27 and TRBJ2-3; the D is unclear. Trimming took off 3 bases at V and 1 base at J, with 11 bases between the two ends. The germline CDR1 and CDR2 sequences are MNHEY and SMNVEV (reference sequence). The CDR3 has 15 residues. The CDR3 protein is CASSFSSRGTDTQYF. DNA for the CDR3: TGTGCCAGCAGTTTTAGCTCTCGGGGCACAGATACGCAGTATTTT.

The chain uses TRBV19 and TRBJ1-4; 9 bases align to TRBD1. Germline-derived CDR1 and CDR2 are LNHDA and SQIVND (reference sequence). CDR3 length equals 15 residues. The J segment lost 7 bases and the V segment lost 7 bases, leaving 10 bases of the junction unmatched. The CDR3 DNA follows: TGTGCCAGTACCGAAGGGGACAGGGTGGGTGAAAAACTGTTTTTT. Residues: CASTEGDRVGEKLFF.

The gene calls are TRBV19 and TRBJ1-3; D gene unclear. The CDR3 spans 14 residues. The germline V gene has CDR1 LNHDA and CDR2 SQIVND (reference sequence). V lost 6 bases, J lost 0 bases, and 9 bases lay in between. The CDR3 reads CASRSSHSGNTIYF. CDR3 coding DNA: TGTGCCAGTAGGAGCAGCCACTCTGGAAACACCATATATTTT.

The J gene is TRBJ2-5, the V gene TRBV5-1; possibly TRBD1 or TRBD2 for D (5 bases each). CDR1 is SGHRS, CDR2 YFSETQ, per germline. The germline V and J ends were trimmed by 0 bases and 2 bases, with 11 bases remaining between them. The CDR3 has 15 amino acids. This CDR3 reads CASSLEGSGQETQYF. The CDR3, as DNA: TGCGCCAGCAGCTTGGAGGGGTCGGGACAAGAGACCCAGTACTTC.

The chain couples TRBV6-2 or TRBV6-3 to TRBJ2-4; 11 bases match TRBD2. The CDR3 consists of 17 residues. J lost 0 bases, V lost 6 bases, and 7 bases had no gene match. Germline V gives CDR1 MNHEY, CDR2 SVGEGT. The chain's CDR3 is CASSDPGLAAAKNIQYF. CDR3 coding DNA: TGTGCCAGCAGCGATCCGGGACTAGCGGCAGCCAAAAACATTCAGTACTTC.

CDR3 region: CASSYSRKGAYEQYF. The CDR3 DNA reads as TGTGCCAGCAGTTACTCGAGGAAGGGGGCATACGAGCAGTACTTC. This chain joins TRBV6-5 and TRBJ2-7, with 7 bases lining up with TRBD1. This CDR3 contains 15 residues. Trimming cost V 0 bases and J 4 bases; bases outside gene matches: 6. CDR1 is MNHEY and CDR2 is SVGAGI in the germline V gene.

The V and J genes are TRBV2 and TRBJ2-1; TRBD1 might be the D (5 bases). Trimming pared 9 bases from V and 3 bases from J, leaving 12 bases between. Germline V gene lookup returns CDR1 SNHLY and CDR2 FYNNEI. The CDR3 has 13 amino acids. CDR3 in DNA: TGTGCCAGTGGCGAGGACAACTACAATGAGCAGTTCTTC. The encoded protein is CASGEDNYNEQFF.